The clone carrying this TCR beta chain was counted ten times or more. This record comes from a study of T cells in Graves' hyperthyroidism and ophthalmopathy. The source material, RNA transcripts, was used to amplify TCR beta CDR3 regions. HTBI primers drove first-round RT-PCR of the TCR CDR3. TCRdb analysed the multiplex PCR reads with MiXCR anew, one entry per CDR3 protein. The sample comprises approximately 560,000 distinct CDR3 sequences, around 46% of which are singletons, and roughly 8.2% rests with the top ten. The germline gives CDR1 MNHEY, CDR2 SVGAGI. The CDR3 length is 14 residues. Trimming stripped 6 bases from V and 2 bases from J, with 14 bases between.

This TCR came from a woman aged 18-30 years with Graves' hyperthyroidism. Sequencing was done on a sample of peripheral blood or thyroid tissue (not recorded which). The genes are TRBV6-5 and TRBJ2-7; tentative D call: TRBD2 (5 bases). Here the CDR3 reads CASRPTWRPYEQYF. DNA of the CDR3: TGTGCCAGCAGGCCCACATGGAGGCCCTACGAGCAGTACTTC.